This T cell receptor (beta chain) was recovered during a study of T cells in Graves' hyperthyroidism and ophthalmopathy. This CDR3 is built from 13 residues. The germline V gene encodes CDR1 ENHRY and CDR2 SYGVKD. V dropped 10 bases and J dropped 5 bases, with 17 bases sitting between them. The sample holds a few counts of this clonotype. Antigen unknown. RNA transcripts yielded amplified TCR beta CDR3 regions. The TCR CDR3 was amplified in a first-round RT-PCR using the HTBI primer set. Each CDR3 protein is one row after TCRdb ran MiXCR on the multiplex PCR reads. The table has about 250,000 distinct CDR3 sequences, approximately 21% seen once. Study-level results: Before onset, by a median of approximately 5.9 months, the model predicted ophthalmopathy.

Disease lasting under 3 months, a NOSPECS grade of at least 4, and a Clinical Activity Score of at least 3 were features of the ophthalmopathy patients. Exclusion criteria comprised uncontrolled infection, other autoimmune disease, pregnancy or lactation. The sample consisted of blood. The TCR was taken from a man under 40 with Graves' ophthalmopathy. The chain combines TRBV10-3 with TRBJ2-5; unclear D gene. The CDR3 region has the DNA TGTGCCACCGGTAGAGATCCAGCGGAGACCCAGTACTTC. It codes for CATGRDPAETQYF.